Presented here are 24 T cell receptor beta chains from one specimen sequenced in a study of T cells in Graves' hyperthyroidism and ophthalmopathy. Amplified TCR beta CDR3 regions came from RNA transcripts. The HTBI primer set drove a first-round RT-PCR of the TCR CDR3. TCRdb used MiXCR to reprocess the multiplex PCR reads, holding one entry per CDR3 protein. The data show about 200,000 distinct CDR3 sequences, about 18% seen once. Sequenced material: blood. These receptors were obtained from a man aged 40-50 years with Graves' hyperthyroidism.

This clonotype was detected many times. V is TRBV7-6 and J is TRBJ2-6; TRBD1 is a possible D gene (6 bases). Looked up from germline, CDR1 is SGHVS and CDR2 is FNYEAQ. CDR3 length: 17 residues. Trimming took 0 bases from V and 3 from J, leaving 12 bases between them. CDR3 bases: TGTGCCAGCAGCTTAGCCGTACAGGGATTTGGGGCCAACGTCCTGACTTTC. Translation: CASSLAVQGFGANVLTF.

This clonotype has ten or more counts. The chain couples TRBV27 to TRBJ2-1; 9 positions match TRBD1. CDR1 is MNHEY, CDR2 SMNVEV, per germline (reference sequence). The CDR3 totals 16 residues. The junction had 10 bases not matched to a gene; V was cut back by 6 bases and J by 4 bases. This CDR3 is CASRPVGTGSYNEQFF. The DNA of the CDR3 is TGTGCCAGCAGACCGGTGGGGACAGGGTCTTACAATGAGCAGTTCTTC.

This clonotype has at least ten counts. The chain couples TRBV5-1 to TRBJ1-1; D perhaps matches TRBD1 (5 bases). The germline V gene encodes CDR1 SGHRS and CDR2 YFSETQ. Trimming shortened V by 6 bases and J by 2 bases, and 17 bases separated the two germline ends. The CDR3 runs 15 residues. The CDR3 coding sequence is TGCGCCAGCAAGCCTACCTGGACACAAAACACTGAAGCTTTCTTT. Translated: CASKPTWTQNTEAFF.

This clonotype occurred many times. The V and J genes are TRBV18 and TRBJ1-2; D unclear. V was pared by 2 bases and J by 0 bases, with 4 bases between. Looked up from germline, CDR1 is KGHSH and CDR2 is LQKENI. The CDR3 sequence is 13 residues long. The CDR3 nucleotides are TGTGCCAGCTCACCATCGGCTAACTATGGCTACACCTTC. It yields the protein CASSPSANYGYTF. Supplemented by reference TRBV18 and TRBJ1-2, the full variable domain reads NAGVMQNPRHLVRRRGQEARLRCSPMKGHSHVYWYRQLPEEGLKFMVYLQKENIIDESGMPKERFSAEFPKEGPSILRIQQVVRGDSAAYFCASSPSANYGYTFGSGTRLTVV.

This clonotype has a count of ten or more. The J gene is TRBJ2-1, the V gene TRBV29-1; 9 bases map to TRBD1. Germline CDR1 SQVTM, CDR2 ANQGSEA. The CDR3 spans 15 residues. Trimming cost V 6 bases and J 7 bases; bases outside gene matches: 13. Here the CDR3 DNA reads TGCAGCGTATACGATTTCGGGACAGGGAGGAATGAGCAGTTCTTC. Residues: CSVYDFGTGRNEQFF.

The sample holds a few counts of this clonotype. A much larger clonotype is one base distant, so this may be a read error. The DNA for the CDR3 is TGTGCCAGCAGTTTGATTTCGGGACAGAGTCAGCCCCAGCATTTT. It yields the protein CASSLISGQSQPQHF. The V gene is TRBV28, the J gene TRBJ1-5; the match to TRBD1 covers 7 bases. The V gene's germline CDR1 is MDHEN and CDR2 SYDVKM. Trimming removed 3 bases from V and 6 bases from J; junction bases left unmatched: 8. CDR3 length: 15 residues.

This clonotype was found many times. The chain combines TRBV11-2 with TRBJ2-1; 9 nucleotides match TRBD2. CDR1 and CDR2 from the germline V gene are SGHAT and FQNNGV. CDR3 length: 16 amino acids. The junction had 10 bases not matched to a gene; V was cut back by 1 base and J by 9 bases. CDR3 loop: CASSLVGLALYGEQFF. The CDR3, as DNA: TGTGCCAGCAGCTTAGTGGGACTAGCCCTTTATGGTGAGCAGTTCTTC.

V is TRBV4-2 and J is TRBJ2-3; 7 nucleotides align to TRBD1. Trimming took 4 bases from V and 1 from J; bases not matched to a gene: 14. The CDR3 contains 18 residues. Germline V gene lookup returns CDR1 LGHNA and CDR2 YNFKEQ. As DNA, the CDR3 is TGTGCCAGCAGCCTTTCAGATGGTCGGACAGGAGGCACAGATACGCAGTATTTT. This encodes CASSLSDGRTGGTDTQYF.

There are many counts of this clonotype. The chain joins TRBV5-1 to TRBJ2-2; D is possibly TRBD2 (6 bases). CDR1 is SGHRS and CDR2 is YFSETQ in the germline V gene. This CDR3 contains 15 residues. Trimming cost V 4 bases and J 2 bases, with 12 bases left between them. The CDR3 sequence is CASSPTSLNTGELFF. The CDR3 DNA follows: TGCGCCAGCAGCCCCACTAGCCTCAACACCGGGGAGCTGTTTTTT.

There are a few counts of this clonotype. CDR3 in DNA: TGTGCCAGTAGTATTCAGGACAATACCGGGGAGCTGTTTTTT. It specifies CASSIQDNTGELFF. The chain is built from TRBV19 and TRBJ2-2, with TRBD1 as a possible D gene (5 bases). The germline CDR1 and CDR2 sequences are LNHDA and SQIVND (reference sequence). With 3 bases removed from V and 5 bases from J, the gap between germline ends came to 10 bases. This CDR3 comprises 14 residues.

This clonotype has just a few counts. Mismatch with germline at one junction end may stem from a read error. CDR3 DNA: TGCAGCGTGGAAGGGACAGAGATACAAGAGACCCAGTACTTC. This codes for CSVEGTEIQETQYF. The rearrangement links TRBV29-1 to TRBJ2-5; 7 nucleotides agree with TRBD1. Germline loops: CDR1 SQVTM, CDR2 ANQGSEA. This CDR3 comprises 14 residues.

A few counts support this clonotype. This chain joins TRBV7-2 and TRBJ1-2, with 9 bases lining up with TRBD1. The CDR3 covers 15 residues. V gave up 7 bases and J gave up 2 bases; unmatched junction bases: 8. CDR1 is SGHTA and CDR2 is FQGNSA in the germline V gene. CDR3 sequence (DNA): TGTGCCAGCACCCCCCCGGGACAGGGCAACTATGGCTACACCTTC. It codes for CASTPPGQGNYGYTF.

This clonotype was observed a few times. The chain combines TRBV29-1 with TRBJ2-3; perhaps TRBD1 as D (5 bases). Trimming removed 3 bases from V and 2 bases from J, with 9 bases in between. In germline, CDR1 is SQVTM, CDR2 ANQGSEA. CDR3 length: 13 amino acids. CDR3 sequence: CSVDRDNTDTQYF. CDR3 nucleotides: TGCAGCGTTGACAGGGATAACACAGATACGCAGTATTTT.

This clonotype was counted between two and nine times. The CDR3 region is CASTLSGKGTEAFF. As DNA, the CDR3 is TGTGCCAGCACTCTCAGCGGGAAGGGGACTGAAGCTTTCTTT. The chain recombines TRBV28 with TRBJ1-1, with a possible D match to TRBD1 (5 bases). V was cut by 7 bases and J by 5 bases, with 17 bases left in between. The CDR3 is 14 residues long. Germline assignment: CDR1 MDHEN and CDR2 SYDVKM.

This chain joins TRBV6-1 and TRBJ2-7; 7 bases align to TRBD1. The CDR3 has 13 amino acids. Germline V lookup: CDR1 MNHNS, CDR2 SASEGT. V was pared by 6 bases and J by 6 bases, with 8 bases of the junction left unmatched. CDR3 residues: CASRRTGVGEQYF. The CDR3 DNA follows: TGTGCCAGCAGACGCACAGGGGTGGGCGAGCAGTACTTC.

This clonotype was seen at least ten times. CDR3 DNA sequence: TGTGCCATCAGTGAGTCTTCAGATACGCAGTATTTT. This translates into CAISESSDTQYF. The chain uses TRBV10-3 and TRBJ2-3; no reliable D call. Between the trimmed V and J ends, which lost 0 bases and 4 bases, there was a span of 2 bases. This CDR3 region has 12 residues. Germline values: CDR1 ENHRY, CDR2 SYGVKD.

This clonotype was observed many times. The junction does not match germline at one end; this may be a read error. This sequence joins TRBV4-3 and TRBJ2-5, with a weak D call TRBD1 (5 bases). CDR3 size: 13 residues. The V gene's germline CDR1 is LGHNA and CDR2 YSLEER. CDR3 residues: CASSQQGGETQYF. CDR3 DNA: TGTGCCAGCAGTCAGCAGGGTGGCGAGACCCAGTACTTC.

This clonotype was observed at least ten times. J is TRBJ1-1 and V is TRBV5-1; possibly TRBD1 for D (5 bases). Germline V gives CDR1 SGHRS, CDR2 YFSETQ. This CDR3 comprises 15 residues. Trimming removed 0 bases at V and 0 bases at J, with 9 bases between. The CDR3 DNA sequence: TGCGCCAGCAGCTTGGGCGGGACCATGAACACTGAAGCTTTCTTT. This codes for CASSLGGTMNTEAFF.

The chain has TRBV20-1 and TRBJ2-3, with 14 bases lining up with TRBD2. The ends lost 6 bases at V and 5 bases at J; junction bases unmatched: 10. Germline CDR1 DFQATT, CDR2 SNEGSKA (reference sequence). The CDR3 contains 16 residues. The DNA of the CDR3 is TGCAGTGCCGACTACCGACTAGCGGGGGGGCAAGATACGCAGTATTTT. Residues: CSADYRLAGGQDTQYF.

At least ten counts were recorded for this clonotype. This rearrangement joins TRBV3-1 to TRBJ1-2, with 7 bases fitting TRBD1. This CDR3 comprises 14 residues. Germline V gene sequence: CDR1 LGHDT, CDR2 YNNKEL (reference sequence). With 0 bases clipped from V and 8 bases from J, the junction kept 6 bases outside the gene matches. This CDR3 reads CASSQDDRAGGYTF. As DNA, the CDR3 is TGTGCCAGCAGCCAAGATGACAGGGCAGGAGGCTACACCTTC.

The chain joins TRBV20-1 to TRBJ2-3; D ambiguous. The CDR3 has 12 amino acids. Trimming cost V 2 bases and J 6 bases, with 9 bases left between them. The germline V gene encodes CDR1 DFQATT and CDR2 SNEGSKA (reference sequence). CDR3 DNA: TGCAGTGCTAGACCCGGAGCGGATACGCAGTATTTT. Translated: CSARPGADTQYF.

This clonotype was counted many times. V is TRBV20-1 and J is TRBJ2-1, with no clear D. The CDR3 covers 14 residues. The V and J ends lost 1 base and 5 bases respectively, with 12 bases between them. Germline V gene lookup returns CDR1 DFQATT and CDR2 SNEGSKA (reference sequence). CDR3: CSARARSINNEQFF. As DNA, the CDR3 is TGCAGTGCTAGAGCTAGGTCAATAAACAATGAGCAGTTCTTC.

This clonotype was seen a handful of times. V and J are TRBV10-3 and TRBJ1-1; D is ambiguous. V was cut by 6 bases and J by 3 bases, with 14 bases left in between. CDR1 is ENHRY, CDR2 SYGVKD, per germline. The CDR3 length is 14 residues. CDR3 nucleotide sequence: TGTGCCATCAGGGCCCGGGGTGAGGACACTGAAGCTTTCTTT. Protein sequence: CAIRARGEDTEAFF.

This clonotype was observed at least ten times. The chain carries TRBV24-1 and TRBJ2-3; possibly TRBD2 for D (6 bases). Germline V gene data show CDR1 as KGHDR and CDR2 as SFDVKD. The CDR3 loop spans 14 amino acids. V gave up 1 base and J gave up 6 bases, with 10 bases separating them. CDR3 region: CATSDFQGGDTQYF. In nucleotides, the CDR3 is TGTGCCACCAGTGATTTCCAAGGAGGGGATACGCAGTATTTT.